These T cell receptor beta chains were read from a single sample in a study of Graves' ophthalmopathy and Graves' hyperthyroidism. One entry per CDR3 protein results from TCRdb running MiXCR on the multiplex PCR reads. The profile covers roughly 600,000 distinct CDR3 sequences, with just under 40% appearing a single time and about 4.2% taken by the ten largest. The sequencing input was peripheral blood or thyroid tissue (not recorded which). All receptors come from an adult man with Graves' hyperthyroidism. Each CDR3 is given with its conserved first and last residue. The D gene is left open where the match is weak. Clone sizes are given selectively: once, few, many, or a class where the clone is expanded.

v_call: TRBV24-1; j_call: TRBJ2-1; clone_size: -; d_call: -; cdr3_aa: CATGSRDRNNEQFF; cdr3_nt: TGTGCCACCGGATCTAGGGACCGCAACAATGAGCAGTTCTTC
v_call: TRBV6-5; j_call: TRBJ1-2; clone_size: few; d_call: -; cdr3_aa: CASTASWDPLNYGYTF; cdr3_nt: TGTGCCAGCACCGCATCATGGGACCCACTCAACTATGGCTACACCTTC
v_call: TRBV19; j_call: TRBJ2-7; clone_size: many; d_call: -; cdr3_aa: CASSMFIRASSDEQYF; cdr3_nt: TGTGCCAGTAGTATGTTTATCAGGGCTTCTTCGGACGAGCAGTACTTC
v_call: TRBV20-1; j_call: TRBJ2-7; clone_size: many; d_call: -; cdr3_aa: CSAPGTHYEQYF; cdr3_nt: TGCAGTGCCCCCGGGACACACTACGAGCAGTACTTC
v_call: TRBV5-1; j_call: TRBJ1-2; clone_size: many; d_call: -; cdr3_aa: CASSLLEMGGYTF; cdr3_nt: TGCGCCAGCAGCTTGCTAGAAATGGGGGGCTACACCTTC
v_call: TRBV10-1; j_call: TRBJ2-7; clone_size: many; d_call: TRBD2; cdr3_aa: CASSRLVRGGSYFGREQYF; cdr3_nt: TGCGCCAGCAGTCGGCTAGTCCGGGGCGGGAGTTATTTCGGACGCGAGCAGTACTTC
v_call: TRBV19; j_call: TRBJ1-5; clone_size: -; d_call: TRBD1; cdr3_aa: CASSIRGGGGQPQHF; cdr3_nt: TGTGCCAGTAGTATACGGGGAGGGGGCGGTCAGCCCCAGCATTTT
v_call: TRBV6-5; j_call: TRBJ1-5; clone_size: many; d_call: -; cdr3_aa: CASGATDEYQPQHF; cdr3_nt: TGTGCCAGCGGGGCGACAGATGAATATCAGCCCCAGCATTTT
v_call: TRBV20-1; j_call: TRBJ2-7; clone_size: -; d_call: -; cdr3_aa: CSYSTAGRSEQYF; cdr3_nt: TGCAGTTACTCGACTGCAGGGAGGAGCGAGCAGTACTTC
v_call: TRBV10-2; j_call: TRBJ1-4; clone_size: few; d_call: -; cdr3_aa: CASSAVLNNEKLFF; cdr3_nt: TGCGCCAGCAGTGCGGTATTGAATAATGAAAAACTGTTTTTT
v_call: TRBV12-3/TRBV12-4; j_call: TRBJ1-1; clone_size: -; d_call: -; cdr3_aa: CASSHPGENTEAFF; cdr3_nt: TGTGCCAGCAGTCACCCGGGGGAGAACACTGAAGCTTTCTTT
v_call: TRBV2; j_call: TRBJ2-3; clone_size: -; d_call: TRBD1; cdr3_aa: CASSVQWDRSTDTQYF; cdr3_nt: TGTGCCAGCAGTGTTCAGTGGGACAGAAGCACAGATACGCAGTATTTT
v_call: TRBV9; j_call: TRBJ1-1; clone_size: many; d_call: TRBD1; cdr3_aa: CASSVTGQMNTEAFF; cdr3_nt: TGTGCCAGCAGCGTTACGGGACAGATGAACACTGAAGCTTTCTTT
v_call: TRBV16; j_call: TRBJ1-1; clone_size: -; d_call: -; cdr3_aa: CASSQYRTANTEAFF; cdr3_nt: TGTGCCAGCAGCCAATATCGGACAGCGAACACTGAAGCTTTCTTT
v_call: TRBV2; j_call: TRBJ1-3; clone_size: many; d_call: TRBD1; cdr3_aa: CASRATGGRGNTIYF; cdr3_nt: TGTGCCAGCAGAGCGACAGGGGGAAGAGGAAACACCATATATTTT
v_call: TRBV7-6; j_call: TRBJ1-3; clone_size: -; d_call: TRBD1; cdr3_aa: CASSPYQGGPNTIYF; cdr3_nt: TGTGCCAGCAGCCCATACCAGGGGGGACCGAACACCATATATTTT
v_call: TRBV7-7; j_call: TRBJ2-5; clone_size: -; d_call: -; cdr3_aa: CAGSLTQQETLYF; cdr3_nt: TGTGCTGGCAGCTTAACACAGCAAGAGACCCTGTACTTC
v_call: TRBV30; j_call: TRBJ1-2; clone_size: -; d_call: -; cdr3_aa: CAWRDWVYGYTF; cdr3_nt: TGTGCCTGGAGGGACTGGGTTTATGGCTACACCTTC
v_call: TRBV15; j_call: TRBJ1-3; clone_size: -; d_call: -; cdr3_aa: CATSRDIEVSGHTIYF; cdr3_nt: TGTGCCACCAGCAGAGATATAGAAGTCTCTGGACACACCATATATTTT
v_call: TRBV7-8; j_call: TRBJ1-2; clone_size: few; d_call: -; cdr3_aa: CASSPSGGAPLNGYTF; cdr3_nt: TGTGCCAGCAGCCCTTCGGGGGGGGCACCTCTCAATGGCTACACCTTC
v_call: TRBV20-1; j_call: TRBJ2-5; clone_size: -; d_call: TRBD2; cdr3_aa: CSASGTSEQETQYF; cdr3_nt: TGCAGTGCTTCCGGGACTAGCGAGCAAGAGACCCAGTACTTC
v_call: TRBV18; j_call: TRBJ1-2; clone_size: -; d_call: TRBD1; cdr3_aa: CASSPPKGQGINYTF; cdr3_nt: TGTGCCAGCTCACCACCGAAAGGACAGGGCATCAACTACACCTTC
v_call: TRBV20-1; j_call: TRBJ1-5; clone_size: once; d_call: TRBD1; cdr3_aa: CSAWVQGAGETQHF; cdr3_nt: TGCAGTGCTTGGGTCCAGGGGGCCGGAGAGACCCAGCATTTT
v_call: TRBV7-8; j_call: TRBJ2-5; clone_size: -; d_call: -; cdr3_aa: CASSLEGPASRFF; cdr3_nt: TGTGCCAGCAGCTTAGAGGGGCCTGCATCCCGGTTCTTC
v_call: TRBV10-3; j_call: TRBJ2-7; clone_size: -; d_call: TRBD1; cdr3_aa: CARGQAIYEQYF; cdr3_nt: TGTGCTAGAGGACAGGCGATCTACGAGCAGTACTTC
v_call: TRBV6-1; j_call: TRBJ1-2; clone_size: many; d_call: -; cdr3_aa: CASSEGGMGRYTF; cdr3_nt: TGTGCCAGCAGTGAAGGGGGGATGGGAAGGTACACCTTC
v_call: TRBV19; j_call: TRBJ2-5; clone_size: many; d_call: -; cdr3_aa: CASSIPGAKETQYF; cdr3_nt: TGTGCCAGTAGTATCCCCGGGGCTAAAGAGACCCAGTACTTC
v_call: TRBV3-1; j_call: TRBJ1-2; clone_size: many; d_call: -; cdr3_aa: CASSLQDLYGYTF; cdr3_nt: TGTGCCAGCAGCTTACAGGACCTCTATGGCTACACCTTC
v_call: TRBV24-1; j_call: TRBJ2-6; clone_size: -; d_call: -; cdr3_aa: CATSAGVGGANVLTF; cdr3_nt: TGTGCCACCAGTGCCGGGGTAGGTGGGGCCAACGTCCTGACTTTC
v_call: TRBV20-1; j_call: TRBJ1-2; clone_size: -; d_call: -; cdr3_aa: CSASDLGDYGYTF; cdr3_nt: TGCAGTGCTAGCGACTTGGGGGACTATGGCTACACCTTC
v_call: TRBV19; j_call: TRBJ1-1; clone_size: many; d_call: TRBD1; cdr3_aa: CASSKRTGMNTEAFF; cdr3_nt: TGTGCCAGTAGTAAGAGGACAGGAATGAACACTGAAGCTTTCTTT
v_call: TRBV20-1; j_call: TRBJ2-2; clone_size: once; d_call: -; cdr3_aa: CSARDFGATGELFF; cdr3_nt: TGCAGTGCTAGGGATTTTGGTGCCACCGGGGAGCTGTTTTTT
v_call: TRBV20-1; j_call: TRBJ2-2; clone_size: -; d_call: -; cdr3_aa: CSARDRPGELFF; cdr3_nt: TGCAGTGCTAGAGATCGACCCGGGGAGCTGTTTTTT
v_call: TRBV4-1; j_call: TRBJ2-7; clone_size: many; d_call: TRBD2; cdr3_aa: CASSQEGLALGEQYF; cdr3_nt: TGCGCCAGCAGCCAAGAGGGACTAGCGTTGGGCGAGCAGTACTTC
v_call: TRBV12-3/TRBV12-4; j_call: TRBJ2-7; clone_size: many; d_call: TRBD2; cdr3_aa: CASSLWASGYEQYF; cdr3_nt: TGTGCCAGCAGTTTATGGGCTAGCGGCTACGAGCAGTACTTC
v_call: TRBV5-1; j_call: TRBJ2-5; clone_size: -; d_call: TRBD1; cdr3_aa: CASSLEGTGDGYVETQYF; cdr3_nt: TGCGCCAGCAGCTTGGAGGGGACAGGGGATGGCTACGTGGAGACCCAGTACTTC
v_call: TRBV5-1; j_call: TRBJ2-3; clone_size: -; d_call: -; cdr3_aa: CASSARGRPDTQYF; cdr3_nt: TGCGCCAGCAGCGCCCGGGGCAGGCCAGATACGCAGTATTTT
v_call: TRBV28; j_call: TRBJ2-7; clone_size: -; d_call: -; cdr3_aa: CASSLLGGTGAYEQYF; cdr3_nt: TGTGCCAGCAGTTTGCTCGGGGGCACGGGGGCCTACGAGCAGTACTTC
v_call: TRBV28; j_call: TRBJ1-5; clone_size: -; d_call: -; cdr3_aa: CAIEGGHSNQPQHF; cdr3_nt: TGTGCCATCGAAGGGGGGCATAGCAATCAGCCCCAGCATTTT
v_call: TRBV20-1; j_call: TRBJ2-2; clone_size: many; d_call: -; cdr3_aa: CSAAGTTNTGELFF; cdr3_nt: TGCAGTGCGGCCGGGACAACGAACACCGGGGAGCTGTTTTTT
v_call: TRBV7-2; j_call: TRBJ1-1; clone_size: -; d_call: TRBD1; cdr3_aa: CASSGQSMNTEAFF; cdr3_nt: TGTGCCAGCTCGGGACAGTCCATGAACACTGAAGCTTTCTTT
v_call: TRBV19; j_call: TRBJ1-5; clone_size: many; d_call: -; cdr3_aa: CASSIVGGNQPQHF; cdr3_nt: TGTGCCAGTAGTATAGTCGGAGGAAATCAGCCCCAGCATTTT
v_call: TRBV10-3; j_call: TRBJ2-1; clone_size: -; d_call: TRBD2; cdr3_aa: CAISESLLAGGRQFF; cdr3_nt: TGTGCCATCAGTGAGTCTTTACTAGCGGGAGGTCGGCAGTTCTTC
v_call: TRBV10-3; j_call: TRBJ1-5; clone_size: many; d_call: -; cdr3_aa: CAISESGGGGSNQPQHF; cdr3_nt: TGTGCCATCAGTGAGTCAGGCGGGGGAGGGAGCAATCAGCCCCAGCATTTT
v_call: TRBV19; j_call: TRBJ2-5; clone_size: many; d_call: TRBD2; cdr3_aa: CASSQLAGRRKTQYF; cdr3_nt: TGTGCCAGTAGCCAACTAGCGGGTCGCCGTAAGACCCAGTACTTC
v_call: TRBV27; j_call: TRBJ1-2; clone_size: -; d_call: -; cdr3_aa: CASSPLGQARRLYGYTF; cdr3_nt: TGTGCCAGCAGTCCCCTTGGCCAGGCAAGGAGATTATATGGCTACACCTTC
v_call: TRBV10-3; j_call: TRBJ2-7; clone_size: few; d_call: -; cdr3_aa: CASSEASRRVYEQYF; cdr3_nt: TGTGCCAGCAGTGAAGCGTCGCGCAGGGTCTACGAGCAGTACTTC
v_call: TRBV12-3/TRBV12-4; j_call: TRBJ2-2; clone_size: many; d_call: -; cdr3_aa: CASSTQNTGELFF; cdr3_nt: TGTGCCAGCAGTACACAGAACACCGGGGAGCTGTTTTTT
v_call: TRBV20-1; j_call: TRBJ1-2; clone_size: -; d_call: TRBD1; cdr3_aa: CSAVGTGADYGYTF; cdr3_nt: TGCAGTGCTGTCGGGACAGGGGCTGACTATGGCTACACCTTC
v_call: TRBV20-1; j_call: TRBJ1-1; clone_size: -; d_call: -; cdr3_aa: CSARGGGEAFF; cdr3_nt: TGCAGTGCTAGAGGCGGGGGTGAAGCTTTCTTT
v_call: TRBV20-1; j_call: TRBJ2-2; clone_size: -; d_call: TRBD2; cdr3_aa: CSARGLAGNTGELFF; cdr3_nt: TGCAGTGCTAGGGGACTAGCGGGGAACACCGGGGAGCTGTTTTTT
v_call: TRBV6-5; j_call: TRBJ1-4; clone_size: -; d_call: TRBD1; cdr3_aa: CASRHAPGGAGEKLFF; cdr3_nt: TGTGCCAGCAGGCACGCGCCAGGGGGCGCAGGAGAAAAACTGTTTTTT
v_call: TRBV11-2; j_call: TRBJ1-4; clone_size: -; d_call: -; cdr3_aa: CASSLDRGAGEKLFF; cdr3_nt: TGTGCCAGCAGCTTGGATCGGGGGGCGGGAGAAAAACTGTTTTTT
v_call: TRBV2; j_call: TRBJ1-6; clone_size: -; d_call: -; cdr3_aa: CASVEGPGNSPLHF; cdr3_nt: TGTGCCAGCGTTGAAGGGCCCGGTAATTCACCCCTCCACTTT
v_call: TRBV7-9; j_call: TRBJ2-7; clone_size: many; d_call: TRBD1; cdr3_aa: CASSFTGTGDSYEQYF; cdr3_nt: TGTGCCAGCAGCTTCACCGGGACAGGGGACTCCTACGAGCAGTACTTC